The 25 T cell receptor beta chains given below trace back to one sample, sequenced in a study of shared T cell receptors in the human thymus. Repertoires were generated with immunoSEQ multiplex PCR, while TCRdb's copy carries only in-frame clones and drops some. The sample shows over 350,000 clones, more than 85% of them seen only once. Material for sequencing was thymocytes. The receptors shown here come from a human donor.

V and J are TRBV15 and TRBJ1-3, with D maybe TRBD1 (6 bases). The CDR3 sequence is 15 residues long. CDR1 LNHNV and CDR2 YYDKDF come from the germline V gene (reference sequence). V gave up 4 bases and J gave up 4 bases, with 14 bases separating them. The CDR3 DNA reads as TGTGCCACCAGCACCCGCAGGGGTGCAGGAAACACCATATATTTT. This gives the protein CATSTRRGAGNTIYF.

V and J are TRBV6-4 and TRBJ2-1, with 10 nucleotides matching TRBD1. After removal of 0 bases from V and 3 bases from J, the junction contained 14 bases not matched to a gene. The CDR3 loop spans 20 amino acids. Germline V gene sequence: CDR1 MRHNA, CDR2 SNTAGT. This chain's CDR3 is CASSDSPGQGYPFDYNEQFF. In nucleotides, the CDR3 is TGTGCCAGCAGTGACTCCCCGGGACAGGGGTATCCCTTTGACTACAATGAGCAGTTCTTC.

The chain links TRBV30 to TRBJ1-4; the match to TRBD1 covers 7 bases. Germline assignment: CDR1 GTSNPN and CDR2 SVGIG (reference sequence). V lost 5 bases and J lost 3; bases outside the gene matches: 6. This CDR3 is built from 14 residues. For the CDR3, the DNA is TGTGCCTGGGGTAGGAGGGGGCCTAATGAAAAACTGTTTTTT. Protein: CAWGRRGPNEKLFF.

The chain is built from TRBV6-5 and TRBJ1-4, with TRBD1 matching 10 bases. J was trimmed by 8 bases and V by 6 bases; bases with no gene match: 9. This CDR3 is 15 amino acids long. The germline CDR1 and CDR2 sequences are MNHEY and SVGAGI. CDR3 nucleotide sequence: TGTGCCAGCAGGAGAGCGGGACAGGGGAAAGAAAAACTGTTTTTT. Its translation is CASRRAGQGKEKLFF.

The chain couples TRBV5-6 to TRBJ2-7, with 7 nucleotides matching TRBD2. Trimming cost V 4 bases and J 4 bases; bases outside gene matches: 8. Germline CDR1 SGHDT, CDR2 YYEEEE. This CDR3 spans 14 amino acids. This chain's CDR3 is CASSRGDLSYEQYF. The CDR3 DNA reads as TGTGCCAGCAGCCGGGGGGACCTGTCGTACGAGCAGTACTTC. The whole variable domain, remainder taken from reference TRBV5-6 and TRBJ2-7, is DAGVTQSPTHLIKTRGQQVTLRCSPKSGHDTVSWYQQALGQGPQFIFQYYEEEERQRGNFPDRFSGHQFPNYSSELNVNALLLGDSALYLCASSRGDLSYEQYFGPGTRLTVT.

The CDR3 reads CAWGLGGHSGNTIYF. As DNA, the CDR3 is TGTGCCTGGGGTCTTGGGGGCCACTCTGGAAACACCATATATTTT. The J gene is TRBJ1-3, the V gene TRBV30; D is perhaps TRBD1 (6 bases). The V gene lost 5 bases and the J gene lost 0 bases, with 14 bases spanning the gap. CDR1 GTSNPN and CDR2 SVGIG come from the germline V gene (reference sequence). This CDR3 has 15 residues.

J is TRBJ1-3 and V is TRBV6-6; D is uncertain. The CDR3 totals 14 residues. V lost 2 bases and J 8 bases, leaving 13 bases between the germline ends. Per germline, CDR1 MNHNY and CDR2 SVGAGI (reference sequence). CDR3 region: CASSYNGSGDTIYF. The CDR3 coding sequence is TGTGCCAGCAGTTACAACGGGTCCGGGGACACCATATATTTT.

This clone appeared a single time. The chain is built from TRBV9 and TRBJ2-1; 11 bases are a match to TRBD2. The length of the CDR3 is 22 residues. CDR1 and CDR2 from the germline V gene are SGDLS and YYNGEE. The V segment lost 3 bases and the J segment 1 base; nucleotides outside the gene matches: 21. The CDR3 bases are TGTGCCAGCAGCGCCCAAAGCGCGTTGCCTAATCTAGCGGGAGGTTCCTACAATGAGCAGTTCTTC. Translating gives CASSAQSALPNLAGGSYNEQFF.

The chain joins TRBV6-1 to TRBJ1-2, with a possible D match to TRBD1 (5 bases). The CDR3 totals 8 residues. The V gene's germline CDR1 is MNHNS and CDR2 SASEGT. Between the trimmed V and J ends, which lost 8 bases and 10 bases, there was a span of 5 bases. CDR3 residues: CASGAYTF. The DNA of the CDR3 is TGTGCCAGCGGGGCCTACACCTTC.

The chain employs TRBV4-2 and TRBJ2-7; 10 bases match TRBD2. CDR3 length: 16 amino acids. J gave up 0 bases and V 1 base, and 3 bases lay outside the gene matches. From germline, CDR1 is LGHNA and CDR2 YNFKEQ. CDR3 sequence: CASSQGLAGSSYEQYF. In nucleotides, the CDR3 is TGTGCCAGCAGCCAAGGACTAGCGGGTAGCTCCTACGAGCAGTACTTC.

This clone was counted a few times. This chain uses TRBV30 with TRBJ1-4, with 7 bases identical to TRBD1. The CDR3 extends over 14 amino acids. Germline loops: CDR1 GTSNPN, CDR2 SVGIG (reference sequence). V shed 3 bases, J shed 1 base, and the junction held 2 bases outside the gene matches. CDR3 in amino acids: CAWRRQGTNEKLFF. The CDR3 DNA is TGTGCCTGGAGGCGACAGGGAACTAATGAAAAACTGTTTTTT.

The chain employs TRBV10-3 and TRBJ1-3, with 8 bases identical to TRBD1. J was trimmed by 0 bases and V by 2 bases; bases with no gene match: 6. Germline loops: CDR1 ENHRY, CDR2 SYGVKD. This CDR3 has 17 residues. CDR3 DNA: TGTGCCATCAGTGAGGGGGACAGGATAAGCTCTGGAAACACCATATATTTT. Translated: CAISEGDRISSGNTIYF.

In its sample, this clone was seen a few times. The chain employs TRBV28 and TRBJ2-3, with a tentative D call TRBD2 (5 bases). The germline gives CDR1 MDHEN, CDR2 SYDVKM. The CDR3 sequence is 16 residues long. V was trimmed by 4 bases and J by 2 bases, leaving 16 bases between them. CDR3 in DNA: TGTGCCAGCAGTTCCTTCTTCGGGGAACTCACAGATACGCAGTATTTT. The encoded protein is CASSSFFGELTDTQYF.

This chain connects TRBV4-2 to TRBJ2-5; the match to TRBD2 covers 9 bases. Unmatched junction bases numbered 15, after V lost 0 bases and J lost 1 base. The germline gives CDR1 LGHNA, CDR2 YNFKEQ. The CDR3 contains 20 residues. The CDR3 region has the DNA TGTGCCAGCAGCCAAGAAATATTTTACGGCGGGAGGGCCCCCCAAGAGACCCAGTACTTC. This gives the protein CASSQEIFYGGRAPQETQYF.

CDR3 coding DNA: TGTGCCAGCAGTCCCCGACAGCCCAAGGGCACTGAAGCTTTCTTT. This translates into CASSPRQPKGTEAFF. The rearrangement links TRBV27 to TRBJ1-1, with TRBD1 as a possible D gene (5 bases). The V end lost 5 bases, the J end lost 4 bases, and 17 bases lay between the germline ends. The CDR3 sequence is 15 residues long. Germline V gives CDR1 MNHEY, CDR2 SMNVEV (reference sequence).

The chain is built from TRBV5-1 and TRBJ2-7; D uncertain. Trimming pared 6 bases from V and 5 bases from J, leaving 12 bases between. CDR3 length equals 12 residues. The V gene's germline CDR1 is SGHRS and CDR2 YFSETQ. CDR3 amino acids: CASTSARHEQYF. The CDR3 DNA is TGCGCCAGCACCTCGGCCCGACACGAGCAGTACTTC.

The chain uses TRBV7-8 and TRBJ2-2; perhaps D is TRBD1 or TRBD2 (6 bases each). There are 16 residues in the CDR3. Germline V gene data show CDR1 as SGHVS and CDR2 as FQNEAQ. V lost 1 base to trimming and J lost 3 bases, with 12 bases between them. The CDR3 sequence is CASSLGGARDTGELFF. CDR3 DNA sequence: TGTGCCAGCAGCTTAGGGGGGGCGCGGGACACCGGGGAGCTGTTTTTT. Variable domain in full (rest from reference TRBV7-8 and TRBJ2-2): GAGVSQSPRYKVAKRGQDVALRCDPISGHVSLFWYQQALGQGPEFLTYFQNEAQLDKSGLPSDRFFAERPEGSVSTLKIQRTQQEDSAVYLCASSLGGARDTGELFFGEGSRLTVL.

With respect to this clone: Additional DNA sequences in this sample encode the identical CDR3. The genes are TRBV5-1 and TRBJ2-1; no firm D call. V gave up 2 bases and J gave up 7 bases, with 4 bases separating them. The CDR3 length is 11 residues. Germline loops: CDR1 SGHRS, CDR2 YFSETQ. CDR3 residues: CASSLGNEQFF. The DNA of the CDR3 is TGCGCCAGCAGCTTAGGGAATGAGCAGTTCTTC.

The rearrangement uses TRBV6-1 and TRBJ2-2, with 9 bases lining up with TRBD2. This CDR3 has 16 residues. Per the germline V gene, CDR1 is MNHNS and CDR2 is SASEGT. The V and J ends lost 2 bases and 5 bases, in that order; junction bases with no gene match: 6. The CDR3 nucleotides read TGTGCCAGCAGTGAACTCCTAGCGGGACGGACCGGGGAGCTGTTTTTT. The encoded protein is CASSELLAGRTGELFF.

The chain joins TRBV9 to TRBJ2-5, with TRBD2 identical over 7 bases. The CDR3 runs 15 residues. Germline V gene sequence: CDR1 SGDLS, CDR2 YYNGEE. Germline trimming cut 1 base from V and 1 base from J; bases unmatched to any gene: 4. CDR3 amino acids: CASSVRGRGQETQYF. The CDR3 DNA is TGTGCCAGCAGCGTACGGGGGAGGGGCCAAGAGACCCAGTACTTC.

The chain is built from TRBV25-1 and TRBJ2-1; TRBD2 matches 11 bases. In germline, CDR1 is MGHDK, CDR2 SYGVNS. The V and J ends lost 2 bases and 5 bases, in that order; junction bases with no gene match: 5. The CDR3 length is 16 residues. DNA for the CDR3: TGTGCCAGCAGTGAAAATGCGGGACTAGCGGACAATGAGCAGTTCTTC. It specifies CASSENAGLADNEQFF.

The rearrangement joins TRBV30 to TRBJ2-1; no clear D gene. Trimming stripped 3 bases from V and 8 bases from J, with 5 bases between. Germline CDR1 GTSNPN, CDR2 SVGIG (reference sequence). This CDR3 has 10 residues. The CDR3 protein is CAWSSHEQFF. The CDR3 DNA sequence: TGTGCCTGGAGCTCCCATGAGCAGTTCTTC.

This clone was counted a single time. V is TRBV28 and J is TRBJ1-2; no reliable D call. The CDR3 extends over 13 amino acids. Trimming stripped 5 bases from V and 2 bases from J, with 9 bases between. Germline V lookup: CDR1 MDHEN, CDR2 SYDVKM. CDR3 coding DNA: TGTGCCAGCAGTGCCCTCGCGAACTATGGCTACACCTTC. Translation gives CASSALANYGYTF.

V gene TRBV9 combines with J gene TRBJ2-1; D call uncertain. Per germline, CDR1 SGDLS and CDR2 YYNGEE. Trimming stripped 4 bases from V and 13 bases from J, with 15 bases between. The CDR3 contains 12 residues. The CDR3, as DNA: TGTGCCAGCAGCCCCGCCGGAGAAGCCCAGTTCTTC. Residues: CASSPAGEAQFF.

The rearrangement joins TRBV7-9 to TRBJ1-2, with 7 bases lining up with TRBD1. This CDR3 region has 15 residues. The V gene's germline CDR1 is SEHNR and CDR2 FQNEAQ (reference sequence). The trim removed 4 bases at V and 4 bases at J, leaving 9 bases unmatched. CDR3 loop: CASSSRTGPFYGYTF. For the CDR3, the DNA is TGTGCCAGCAGCTCTCGGACAGGCCCTTTCTATGGCTACACCTTC.